This is a list of T cell receptor beta chains from one sample in a study of CD8 T cells in ankylosing spondylitis. TCRdb ran MiXCR on the 5' RACE reads and lists one entry per CDR3 protein. The sample records 150,000 or so distinct CDR3 sequences, 15% to 20% being singletons. Sequencing used blood, either unsorted or a sorted T cell fraction (not recorded which). These receptors all stem from a male donor with ankylosing spondylitis or in good health (not recorded which). Each CDR3 is given with its conserved first and last residue. The D gene is left open where the match is weak. Clone size is shown for a subset of rows, as once, few, many or a class of expanded clone.

cdr3_aa: CASSLVQGHYGYTF; cdr3_nt: TGTGCCAGCAGTTTAGTGCAGGGTCACTATGGCTACACCTTC; d_call: .; j_call: TRBJ1-2; v_call: TRBV12-3/TRBV12-4; clone_size: many
cdr3_aa: CASSLDGGVGNQPQHF; cdr3_nt: TGTGCCAGCAGCTTAGATGGGGGGGTTGGCAATCAGCCCCAGCATTTT; d_call: .; j_call: TRBJ1-5; v_call: TRBV7-9; clone_size: few
cdr3_aa: CASSLAPSWGSTGELFF; cdr3_nt: TGTGCCAGCAGCTTAGCCCCCTCGTGGGGTAGCACCGGGGAGCTGTTTTTT; d_call: .; j_call: TRBJ2-2; v_call: TRBV7-2; clone_size: .
cdr3_aa: CASSPPWQGSGELFF; cdr3_nt: TGTGCCAGCAGCCCCCCATGGCAGGGTAGCGGGGAGCTGTTTTTT; d_call: .; j_call: TRBJ2-2; v_call: TRBV12-3/TRBV12-4; clone_size: few
cdr3_aa: CSVFTDGYTF; cdr3_nt: TGCAGCGTTTTCACCGACGGCTACACCTTC; d_call: .; j_call: TRBJ1-2; v_call: TRBV29-1; clone_size: many
cdr3_aa: CASSFPPTDTQYF; cdr3_nt: TGTGCCAGCAGTTTCCCCCCTACCGATACGCAGTATTTT; d_call: .; j_call: TRBJ2-3; v_call: TRBV12-3/TRBV12-4; clone_size: .
cdr3_aa: CASRRGTGQADYEQYF; cdr3_nt: TGCGCCAGCAGACGGGGGACAGGACAGGCCGACTACGAGCAGTACTTC; d_call: TRBD1; j_call: TRBJ2-7; v_call: TRBV4-1; clone_size: many
cdr3_aa: CASSGGLAGALPQGEQFF; cdr3_nt: TGTGCCAGCAGCGGGGGACTAGCGGGAGCCCTTCCCCAAGGAGAGCAGTTCTTC; d_call: TRBD2; j_call: TRBJ2-1; v_call: TRBV3-1; clone_size: few
cdr3_aa: CASGPNTEAFF; cdr3_nt: TGTGCCAGCGGGCCGAACACTGAAGCTTTCTTT; d_call: .; j_call: TRBJ1-1; v_call: TRBV28; clone_size: .
cdr3_aa: CSVLGLAGTGELFF; cdr3_nt: TGCAGCGTCTTAGGACTAGCGGGCACCGGGGAGCTGTTTTTT; d_call: TRBD2; j_call: TRBJ2-2; v_call: TRBV29-1; clone_size: many
cdr3_aa: CASSLGTGLYNEQFF; cdr3_nt: TGTGCCAGCAGCTTAGGGACAGGGTTATACAATGAGCAGTTCTTC; d_call: TRBD1; j_call: TRBJ2-1; v_call: TRBV7-2; clone_size: .
cdr3_aa: CASSPQGGSGGYTF; cdr3_nt: TGTGCCAGCAGCCCCCAAGGAGGGTCGGGCGGCTACACCTTC; d_call: .; j_call: TRBJ1-2; v_call: TRBV7-2; clone_size: once
cdr3_aa: CASSFAGSSRETQYF; cdr3_nt: TGTGCCAGCAGCTTTGCAGGGAGTTCTAGGGAGACCCAGTACTTC; d_call: .; j_call: TRBJ2-5; v_call: TRBV7-9; clone_size: few
cdr3_aa: CASSPFWGGKPYEQYF; cdr3_nt: TGTGCCAGCAGTCCCTTTTGGGGGGGGAAGCCCTACGAGCAGTACTTC; d_call: TRBD2; j_call: TRBJ2-7; v_call: TRBV28; clone_size: .
cdr3_aa: CASSSGNNQPQHF; cdr3_nt: TGCGCCAGCAGCTCGGGGAACAATCAGCCCCAGCATTTT; d_call: .; j_call: TRBJ1-5; v_call: TRBV5-1; clone_size: many
cdr3_aa: CASSGPWERNTGELFF; cdr3_nt: TGTGCCAGCAGTGGACCGTGGGAACGGAACACCGGGGAGCTGTTTTTT; d_call: .; j_call: TRBJ2-2; v_call: TRBV28; clone_size: many
cdr3_aa: CASSLGGYNEQFF; cdr3_nt: TGCGCCAGCAGCTTGGGGGGATACAATGAGCAGTTCTTC; d_call: .; j_call: TRBJ2-1; v_call: TRBV5-1; clone_size: many
cdr3_aa: CASSPLGENTEAFF; cdr3_nt: TGTGCCAGCAGTCCCTTAGGGGAGAACACTGAAGCTTTCTTT; d_call: .; j_call: TRBJ1-1; v_call: TRBV27; clone_size: .
cdr3_aa: CASSLFPEGANEKLFF; cdr3_nt: TGCGCCAGCAGCTTGTTCCCCGAGGGGGCTAATGAAAAACTGTTTTTT; d_call: .; j_call: TRBJ1-4; v_call: TRBV5-1; clone_size: many
cdr3_aa: CASSLVQGDYDYTF; cdr3_nt: TGTGCCAGCAGCTTGGTACAGGGTGACTATGACTACACCTTC; d_call: .; j_call: TRBJ1-2; v_call: TRBV5-6; clone_size: .
cdr3_aa: CSVGADNQPQHF; cdr3_nt: TGCAGCGTTGGTGCAGACAATCAGCCCCAGCATTTT; d_call: .; j_call: TRBJ1-5; v_call: TRBV29-1; clone_size: .
cdr3_aa: CASSSRTAVGQPQHF; cdr3_nt: TGTGCCAGCAGTTCCAGAACTGCGGTCGGTCAGCCCCAGCATTTT; d_call: .; j_call: TRBJ1-5; v_call: TRBV28; clone_size: .
cdr3_aa: CASSAGSSYEQYF; cdr3_nt: TGCGCCAGCAGCGCGGGGAGCTCCTACGAGCAGTACTTC; d_call: .; j_call: TRBJ2-7; v_call: TRBV5-1; clone_size: many
cdr3_aa: CSVARAQVGDTQYF; cdr3_nt: TGCAGCGTTGCTCGTGCTCAGGTGGGAGATACGCAGTATTTT; d_call: .; j_call: TRBJ2-3; v_call: TRBV29-1; clone_size: few
cdr3_aa: CAISGASNTEAFF; cdr3_nt: TGTGCCATCAGTGGTGCGTCGAACACTGAAGCTTTCTTT; d_call: .; j_call: TRBJ1-1; v_call: TRBV10-3; clone_size: few
cdr3_aa: CASSPPIAMNTGELFF; cdr3_nt: TGTGCCAGCAGCCCTCCAATAGCTATGAACACCGGGGAGCTGTTTTTT; d_call: .; j_call: TRBJ2-2; v_call: TRBV3-1; clone_size: few
cdr3_aa: CSARWTDVNEKLFF; cdr3_nt: TGCAGTGCTAGATGGACAGATGTTAATGAAAAACTGTTTTTT; d_call: .; j_call: TRBJ1-4; v_call: TRBV20-1; clone_size: .
cdr3_aa: CASSRDRNYGYTF; cdr3_nt: TGTGCCAGCAGCCGGGACAGAAACTATGGCTACACCTTC; d_call: TRBD1; j_call: TRBJ1-2; v_call: TRBV12-3/TRBV12-4; clone_size: many
cdr3_aa: CASSRLAGGWETQYF; cdr3_nt: TGTGCCAGCAGTCGACTAGCGGGAGGCTGGGAGACCCAGTACTTC; d_call: TRBD2; j_call: TRBJ2-5; v_call: TRBV6-5; clone_size: few
cdr3_aa: CASRGWGRSGDEQYF; cdr3_nt: TGTGCCAGCAGGGGATGGGGGAGGAGCGGGGACGAGCAGTACTTC; d_call: TRBD2; j_call: TRBJ2-7; v_call: TRBV27; clone_size: many
cdr3_aa: CSVPPTSGSRYEQYF; cdr3_nt: TGCAGCGTTCCCCCTACTAGCGGGAGTCGCTACGAGCAGTACTTC; d_call: TRBD2; j_call: TRBJ2-7; v_call: TRBV29-1; clone_size: many
cdr3_aa: CASSPNRVYGYTF; cdr3_nt: TGCGCCAGCAGCCCGAACAGGGTGTATGGCTACACCTTC; d_call: .; j_call: TRBJ1-2; v_call: TRBV4-1; clone_size: many
cdr3_aa: CASSLGTDNQPQHF; cdr3_nt: TGTGCCAGCAGCTTGGGGACAGACAATCAGCCCCAGCATTTT; d_call: TRBD1; j_call: TRBJ1-5; v_call: TRBV7-9; clone_size: .
cdr3_aa: CASSLGTSGMSTDTQYF; cdr3_nt: TGCGCCAGCAGCCTAGGGACTAGCGGGATGAGCACAGATACGCAGTATTTT; d_call: TRBD2; j_call: TRBJ2-3; v_call: TRBV5-1; clone_size: few
cdr3_aa: CSARGGASYNEQFF; cdr3_nt: TGCAGTGCTAGAGGGGGGGCCTCCTACAATGAGCAGTTCTTC; d_call: .; j_call: TRBJ2-1; v_call: TRBV20-1; clone_size: many
cdr3_aa: CSARDRDTVDSPLHF; cdr3_nt: TGCAGTGCTAGGGACCGGGACACGGTCGATTCACCCCTCCACTTT; d_call: .; j_call: TRBJ1-6; v_call: TRBV20-1; clone_size: many
cdr3_aa: CASSQNSREKLFF; cdr3_nt: TGTGCCAGCAGCCAGAACAGCCGTGAAAAACTGTTTTTT; d_call: .; j_call: TRBJ1-4; v_call: TRBV3-1; clone_size: few
cdr3_aa: CASGRGKWSGANVLTF; cdr3_nt: TGTGCCTCCGGGAGGGGTAAATGGTCTGGGGCCAACGTCCTGACTTTC; d_call: TRBD2; j_call: TRBJ2-6; v_call: TRBV7-2; clone_size: few
cdr3_aa: CASSFGTSGGTDSYEQYF; cdr3_nt: TGTGCCAGCAGTTTCGGGACTAGCGGAGGGACGGACTCCTACGAGCAGTACTTC; d_call: TRBD2; j_call: TRBJ2-7; v_call: TRBV28; clone_size: many
cdr3_aa: CAIGAGLGNEQFF; cdr3_nt: TGTGCCATAGGAGCGGGACTAGGTAATGAGCAGTTCTTC; d_call: TRBD2; j_call: TRBJ2-1; v_call: TRBV10-3; clone_size: few
cdr3_aa: CASSLDRNSYEQYF; cdr3_nt: TGTGCCAGCAGTTTAGACAGGAACTCCTACGAGCAGTACTTC; d_call: .; j_call: TRBJ2-7; v_call: TRBV27; clone_size: .